This T cell receptor beta chain was identified during a study of blood T cell repertoires in COVID-19. Whole-study context: Nucleic acid was either cDNA or gDNA, and it came from T cells, B-cell-depleted T cells, or PBMCs.

Authors' methods: Researchers report that nucleated cell counts were estimated from reference gene primer amplification. Only in-frame clones appear in the TCRdb table, and some are missing; sequencing was by immunoSEQ multiplex PCR. The V and J calls and the clone size are those of that table, but D and trimming were determined from the DNA. This table has about 150,000 clones, approximately 82% appearing once. With V trimmed by 4 bases and J by 6 bases, 9 bases remained unmatched. The germline V gene has CDR1 MDHEN and CDR2 SYDVKM. The CDR3 consists of 16 residues. The chain carries TRBV28 and TRBJ2-1; TRBD2 matches at 10 bases. Source material: peripheral blood. The TCR originated in a woman of 80 years or more with active or convalescent COVID-19. In DNA form, the CDR3 reads TGTGCCAGCAGTTCTTTTGGGCTAGCGGGAGTCAATGAGCAGTTCTTC. The encoded protein is CASSSFGLAGVNEQFF.